This TCR beta chain derives from a study of T-cell memory formation after mild COVID-19. Via MiXCR, TCRdb re-called the 5' RACE reads, giving one row per CDR3 protein. The data contain around 200,000 distinct CDR3 sequences, about 18% of them singletons. Trimming cost V 6 bases and J 3 bases, with 7 bases left between them. The germline CDR1 and CDR2 sequences are LNHDA and SQIVND (reference sequence). This CDR3 spans 12 amino acids. Sequencing was carried out using PBMCs or a T cell subset sorted from them (not recorded which). V is TRBV19 and J is TRBJ2-3; TRBD1 or TRBD2 may be the D gene (5 bases each). This clonotype was obtained from a man younger than 30 who had mild COVID-19 (a few samples of this study predate the infection). Cell type and time point are not known. In DNA form, the CDR3 reads TGTGCCAGTAGGGGACGAACAGATACGCAGTATTTT. Translating it yields CASRGRTDTQYF.